This T cell receptor beta chain was found in a study of CD8+ T cells in alopecia areata. Remarks on this clone: Its cognate antigen is unknown.

RNA extraction and reverse transcription yielded cDNA as sequencing template. Some clones are missing from TCRdb's copy, which holds only in-frame ones; the method was immunoSEQ multiplex PCR. The data hold 42,000 or so clones, with around 90% observed a single time. Treatment denoted: oral pan-JAK inhibitor, 5-10 mg twice daily. Those with alopecia areata gave lesional scalp punch biopsies and peripheral blood. Findings of the study overall: Both scalp clonality and the expanded CD8+ clones among the top 100 showed a significant decrease with tofacitinib.

Trimming pared 5 bases from V and 5 bases from J, leaving 16 bases between. The CDR3 consists of 14 residues. Germline assignment: CDR1 LNHDA and CDR2 SQIVND (reference sequence). This TCR was sampled from a human donor with alopecia areata. V gene TRBV19 combines with J gene TRBJ2-7; D is perhaps TRBD1 (6 bases). Specimen: CD8+ T cells sorted from blood, collected at week 24, from a patient treated with tofacitinib. CDR3 nucleotide sequence: TGTGCCAGTAGTGTTTTCGACAGGTTGAACGAGCAGTACTTC. Translated: CASSVFDRLNEQYF.